The next 8 T cell receptor beta chains were all read from a single sample in a study of T cell changes during pregnancy in multiple sclerosis. Method: immunoSEQ multiplex PCR; TCRdb's copy keeps in-frame clones and lacks some. The data show roughly 120,000 clones, roughly nine tenths seen once. The input for sequencing was peripheral blood, taken in the third trimester of pregnancy. These receptor sequences come from a female donor with multiple sclerosis, enrolled in a pregnancy study.

V is TRBV28 and J is TRBJ2-2, with TRBD2 matching 7 bases. Germline V gene data show CDR1 as MDHEN and CDR2 as SYDVKM. After removal of 6 bases from V and 4 bases from J, the junction contained 11 bases not matched to a gene. The length of the CDR3 is 16 residues. CDR3 region: CASSSIAGVSTGELFF. CDR3 DNA: TGTGCCAGCAGCTCTATTGCGGGAGTTAGCACCGGGGAGCTGTTTTTT.

J is TRBJ2-5 and V is TRBV7-9, with 12 bases matching TRBD2. This CDR3 comprises 18 residues. V was clipped by 2 bases and J by 5 bases; unmatched bases: 12. Germline values: CDR1 SEHNR, CDR2 FQNEAQ (reference sequence). Written as DNA, the CDR3 is TGTGCCAGCAGCTTACGGGAGACTAGCGGGAGAGTAAGGGAGACCCAGTACTTC. Protein sequence: CASSLRETSGRVRETQYF.

The genes are TRBV4-2 and TRBJ2-1; TRBD2 agrees at 8 bases. This CDR3 has 17 amino acids. The ends lost 1 base at V and 7 bases at J; junction bases unmatched: 12. From germline, CDR1 is LGHNA and CDR2 YNFKEQ. DNA of the CDR3: TGTGCCAGCAGCCAAGTCGGGAGGGGGGGCTTTGGTAATGAGCAGTTCTTC. Amino acid sequence: CASSQVGRGGFGNEQFF.

The chain couples TRBV6-4 to TRBJ1-6, with TRBD1 matching 9 bases. Trimming removed 3 bases from V and 7 bases from J; junction bases left unmatched: 10. This CDR3 has 17 amino acids. Germline V gene sequence: CDR1 MRHNA, CDR2 SNTAGT. The CDR3 DNA sequence: TGTGCCAGCAGTGAATCAACAGGGGGCATCGGAAATTCACCCCTCCACTTT. Its protein product is CASSESTGGIGNSPLHF.

The gene calls are TRBV6-1 and TRBJ2-7, with 10 bases matching TRBD2. CDR1 is MNHNS and CDR2 is SASEGT in the germline V gene. Trimming removed 7 bases from V and 4 bases from J; junction bases left unmatched: 10. The CDR3 totals 15 residues. As DNA, the CDR3 is TGTGCCAGCATCCCGCTAGCGGGGGATATTTACGAGCAGTACTTC. Amino acids: CASIPLAGDIYEQYF.

The gene calls are TRBV6-5 and TRBJ1-5, with D possibly TRBD1 on 5 matching bases. The germline gives CDR1 MNHEY, CDR2 SVGAGI. Trimming left V 0 bases short and J 4 bases short, with 10 bases between. The CDR3 is 15 residues long. This chain's CDR3 is CASSYSRQGNQPQHF. As DNA, the CDR3 is TGTGCCAGCAGTTACTCCAGGCAGGGTAATCAGCCCCAGCATTTT.

The chain has TRBV30 and TRBJ2-2; D is uncertain. V gave up 8 bases and J gave up 7 bases, with 11 bases separating them. Germline-derived CDR1 and CDR2 are GTSNPN and SVGIG (reference sequence). This CDR3 spans 11 amino acids. CDR3 protein: CARAAGGELFF. CDR3 coding DNA: TGTGCCCGAGCAGCAGGCGGGGAGCTGTTTTTT.

The rearrangement joins TRBV6-5 to TRBJ1-2; the D gene is possibly TRBD1 (5 bases). V lost 0 bases and J 3 bases, leaving 14 bases between the germline ends. Germline-derived CDR1 and CDR2 are MNHEY and SVGAGI. The CDR3 length is 16 residues. CDR3 DNA: TGTGCCAGCAGTTACTCGGTTTCAGGGTCACACTATGGCTACACCTTC. It encodes CASSYSVSGSHYGYTF.